The 19 T cell receptor beta chains listed next were all sequenced from one sample in a study of T cells in Graves' hyperthyroidism and ophthalmopathy. The TCR beta CDR3 regions underwent amplification using RNA transcripts as the source. The study used the HTBI primer set for a first-round RT-PCR of the TCR CDR3. TCRdb called the multiplex PCR reads again in MiXCR, with one record for every CDR3 protein. This table holds a few hundred thousand distinct CDR3 sequences, about a sixth found once. Source material: blood. These receptors were collected from a woman between 40 and 55 years old with Graves' ophthalmopathy.

This clonotype was seen ten or more times. CDR3 residues: CSARGDRAFLYTF. The CDR3 DNA reads TGCAGTGCTAGAGGAGACAGGGCGTTTCTCTACACCTTC. The chain employs TRBV20-1 and TRBJ1-2, with TRBD1 matching over 7 bases. The CDR3 is 13 amino acids. V lost 1 base and J lost 10; bases outside the gene matches: 9. Looked up from germline, CDR1 is DFQATT and CDR2 is SNEGSKA (reference sequence).

This clonotype has at least ten counts. The chain is built from TRBV6-2 or TRBV6-3 and TRBJ1-1, with a tentative D call TRBD1 (6 bases). V was trimmed by 7 bases and J by 9 bases, leaving 18 bases between them. The CDR3 is 13 amino acids. CDR1 is MNHEY, CDR2 SVGEGT, per germline. CDR3 in amino acids: CASTLDRAMKAFF. Here the CDR3 DNA reads TGTGCCAGCACCTTGGACAGAGCAATGAAAGCTTTCTTT.

There are a few counts of this clonotype. This rearrangement joins TRBV13 to TRBJ2-1; D remains ambiguous. The CDR3 consists of 13 residues. The germline V and J ends were trimmed by 5 bases and 4 bases, with 9 bases remaining between them. Germline CDR1 is PRHDT and CDR2 is FYEKMQ (reference sequence). This chain's CDR3 is CASSPQDYNEQFF. The CDR3 DNA sequence: TGTGCCAGCAGCCCCCAGGATTACAATGAGCAGTTCTTC.

This clonotype has a count of ten or more. The chain carries TRBV4-1 and TRBJ1-1; no firm D call. This CDR3 contains 13 residues. V lost 0 bases, J lost 1 base, and 3 bases lay in between. CDR1 and CDR2 (germline): MGHRA, YSYEKL. The CDR3 protein is CASSQDENTEAFF. The CDR3 bases are TGCGCCAGCAGCCAAGACGAGAACACTGAAGCTTTCTTT.

This clonotype was observed at least ten times. The genes are TRBV28 and TRBJ2-5, with D perhaps matching TRBD1 or TRBD2 (5 bases each). This CDR3 is 13 amino acids long. CDR1 and CDR2 from the germline V gene are MDHEN and SYDVKM. V lost 6 bases and J lost 5, with 13 bases in between. This CDR3 is CASRPGTRETQYF. The CDR3 coding sequence is TGTGCCAGCAGACCCGGGACGCGGGAGACCCAGTACTTC.

This clonotype appeared a few times. V gene TRBV5-1 combines with J gene TRBJ2-7; no definite D call. The germline CDR1 and CDR2 sequences are SGHRS and YFSETQ. The length of the CDR3 is 14 residues. Between the trimmed V and J ends, which lost 5 bases and 1 base, there was a span of 13 bases. The CDR3 region is CASSSDGGSYEQYF. The CDR3 bases are TGCGCCAGCAGTTCTGACGGTGGTTCCTACGAGCAGTACTTC. The full variable domain, completed using reference TRBV5-1 and TRBJ2-7, is KAGVTQTPRYLIKTRGQQVTLSCSPISGHRSVSWYQQTPGQGLQFLFEYFSETQRNKGNFPGRFSGRQFSNSRSEMNVSTLELGDSALYLCASSSDGGSYEQYFGPGTRLTVT.

This clonotype was seen many times. One junction end disagrees with the germline gene, perhaps due to a read error. V usage is TRBV29-1 and J usage is TRBJ1-1; TRBD1 aligns across 8 bases. The CDR3 is 14 residues long. Germline V CDR1 and CDR2: SQVTM, ANQGSEA. CDR3 residues: CSIKQGARNTEAFF. The CDR3 DNA sequence: TGCAGCATCAAGCAGGGGGCGAGGAACACCGAAGCTTTCTTT. Variable domain in full (rest from reference TRBV29-1 and TRBJ1-1): SAVISQKPSRDICQRGTSLTIQCQVDSQVTMMFWYRQQPGQSLTLIATANQGSEATYESGFVIDKFPISRPNLTFSTLTVSNMSPEDSSIYLCSIKQGARNTEAFFGQGTRLTVV.

This clonotype was detected many times. The chain recombines TRBV18 with TRBJ2-7; TRBD2 aligns across 9 bases. The CDR3 spans 16 residues. Per germline, CDR1 KGHSH and CDR2 LQKENI. After removal of 1 base from V and 6 bases from J, the junction contained 10 bases not matched to a gene. The CDR3, as DNA: TGTGCCAGCTCACCACTTCCATTAGCGGGAGCGAGCGAGCAGTACTTC. This codes for CASSPLPLAGASEQYF.

This clonotype appeared many times. The chain joins TRBV20-1 to TRBJ1-1, with a tentative D call TRBD1 (6 bases). Germline CDR1 DFQATT, CDR2 SNEGSKA (reference sequence). The CDR3 consists of 12 residues. Trimming left V 5 bases short and J 5 bases short, with 12 bases between. CDR3 sequence: CSAYIGGTEAFF. CDR3 DNA: TGCAGTGCTTATATAGGGGGAACTGAAGCTTTCTTT.

This clonotype was seen at least ten times. This chain uses TRBV19 with TRBJ2-5; TRBD1 is a possible D gene (6 bases). V lost 7 bases to trimming and J lost 4 bases, with 10 bases between them. From germline, CDR1 is LNHDA and CDR2 SQIVND (reference sequence). The CDR3 has 12 residues. The CDR3 DNA reads as TGTGCCAGTACCTCACAGGGAGAGACCCAGTACTTC. It codes for CASTSQGETQYF.

This clonotype was recorded many times. V is TRBV7-6 and J is TRBJ1-2; D remains ambiguous. CDR1 is SGHVS and CDR2 is FNYEAQ in the germline V gene. The V end was cut by 2 bases, the J end by 8 bases, with 18 bases between. The CDR3 covers 15 residues. CDR3 nucleotide sequence: TGTGCCAGCAGCTTATCTGCAAGAGGAGAGAAGGGCTACACCTTC. Translating it yields CASSLSARGEKGYTF. Supplemented by reference TRBV7-6 and TRBJ1-2, the full variable domain reads GAGVSQSPRYKVTKRGQDVALRCDPISGHVSLYWYRQALGQGPEFLTYFNYEAQQDKSGLPNDRFSAERPEGSISTLTIQRTEQRDSAMYRCASSLSARGEKGYTFGSGTRLTVV.

V usage is TRBV2 and J usage is TRBJ2-5, with TRBD2 as a possible D gene (5 bases). The CDR3 is made up of 17 amino acids. The ends were cut back, 4 bases at V and 5 bases at J, with 23 bases in the middle. Per germline, CDR1 SNHLY and CDR2 FYNNEI. In DNA form, the CDR3 reads TGTGCCAGCAGTGGCCGTACCCTTCTGGGGAGTAACGAGACCCAGTACTTC. Residues: CASSGRTLLGSNETQYF.

This clonotype came up a few times. A junction boundary mismatches the germline segment, possibly from a read error. The rearrangement uses TRBV30 and TRBJ2-5; D is uncertain. CDR1 is GTSNPN, CDR2 SVGIG, per germline (reference sequence). This CDR3 is built from 12 residues. This chain's CDR3 is CARSLTQETQYF. The CDR3 DNA follows: TGTGCCCGGAGTCTTACCCAAGAGACCCAGTACTTC.

This clonotype was found many times. The chain combines TRBV6-5 with TRBJ2-6; 12 nucleotides match TRBD2. CDR1 and CDR2 (germline): MNHEY, SVGAGI. This CDR3 is 20 amino acids long. V lost 4 bases, J lost 4 bases, and 14 bases stayed unmatched. The DNA of the CDR3 is TGTGCCAGCAGTTCTCGATACGGACTAGCGGGACGGACGGGGGCCAACGTCCTGACTTTC. This codes for CASSSRYGLAGRTGANVLTF.

This clonotype was counted at least ten times. The chain is built from TRBV30 and TRBJ1-1; D unresolved. The CDR3 is 11 residues long. Germline-derived CDR1 and CDR2 are GTSNPN and SVGIG (reference sequence). The ends were cut back, 4 bases at V and 9 bases at J, with 12 bases in the middle. Here the CDR3 DNA reads TGTGCCTGGAAGCCCGGCTCGAAAGCTTTCTTT. Its protein is CAWKPGSKAFF.

This clonotype showed up many times. V and J are TRBV19 and TRBJ1-2, with 7 bases lining up with TRBD1. The CDR3 extends over 14 amino acids. V lost 5 bases, J lost 2 bases, and 5 bases stayed unmatched. The V gene's germline CDR1 is LNHDA and CDR2 SQIVND (reference sequence). The CDR3 is CASSFPGQNYGYTF. Written as DNA, the CDR3 is TGTGCCAGTAGTTTTCCGGGACAGAACTATGGCTACACCTTC.

This clonotype came up many times. The chain links TRBV30 to TRBJ2-5, with TRBD1 identical over 7 bases. The CDR3 is made up of 13 amino acids. The V gene end was trimmed by 3 bases and the J gene end by 5 bases; junction bases not matched to a gene: 6. The V gene's germline CDR1 is GTSNPN and CDR2 SVGIG (reference sequence). CDR3 nucleotides: TGTGCCTGGAGAAGGGGGCTCGTGGAGACCCAGTACTTC. Encoded protein: CAWRRGLVETQYF.

Ten or more counts support this clonotype. This sequence may be a read error, since a much larger clone differs from it by one base. The CDR3 is CASNFRFQGATGELFF. Here the CDR3 DNA reads TGTGCCAGCAATTTTAGATTTCAGGGGGCAACCGGGGAGCTGTTTTTT. The chain employs TRBV12-3 or TRBV12-4 and TRBJ2-2; TRBD1 aligns across 8 bases. V lost 7 bases, J lost 5 bases, and 12 bases stayed unmatched. The CDR3 length is 16 residues.

This clonotype was seen many times. J is TRBJ2-5 and V is TRBV25-1, with D tentatively TRBD1 or TRBD2 (5 bases each). This CDR3 comprises 15 residues. In germline, CDR1 is MGHDK, CDR2 SYGVNS. V shed 7 bases and J shed 2 bases, with 17 bases lying between them. The CDR3 region has the DNA TGTGCCAGCACACCCGGGACGGGCAGTCAAGAGACCCAGTACTTC. It codes for CASTPGTGSQETQYF.